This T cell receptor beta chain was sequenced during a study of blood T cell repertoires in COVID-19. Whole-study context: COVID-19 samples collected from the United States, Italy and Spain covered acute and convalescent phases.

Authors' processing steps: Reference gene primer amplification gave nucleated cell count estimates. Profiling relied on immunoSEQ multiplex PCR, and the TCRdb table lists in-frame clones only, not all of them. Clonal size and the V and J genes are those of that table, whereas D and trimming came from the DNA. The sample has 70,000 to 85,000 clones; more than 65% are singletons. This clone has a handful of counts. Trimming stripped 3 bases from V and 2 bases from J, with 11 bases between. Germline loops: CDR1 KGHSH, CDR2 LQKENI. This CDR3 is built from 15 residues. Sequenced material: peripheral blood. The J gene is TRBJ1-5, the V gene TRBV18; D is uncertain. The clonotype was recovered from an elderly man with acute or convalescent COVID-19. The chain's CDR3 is CASSPGNLGNQPQHF. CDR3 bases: TGTGCCAGCTCACCCGGGAATTTGGGCAATCAGCCCCAGCATTTT.